This TCR beta chain was recovered during a study of blood T cell repertoires in COVID-19. At the level of the study: Specimens from acute and convalescent COVID-19 originated in the United States, Italy and Spain.

In the original workflow: Amplification of reference gene primers was used by the study to estimate nucleated cell counts. Using immunoSEQ multiplex PCR, the repertoire was profiled, and TCRdb retains in-frame clones only, with some absent. V, J and clone size derive from that table, while D and trimming were established from the DNA sequence. The top ten clones hold 3% to 3.5% of a sample with about 160,000 clones, 85% of them seen once. CDR3 length: 14 residues. Germline assignment: CDR1 SNHLY and CDR2 FYNNEI. The ends were cut back, 5 bases at V and 1 base at J, with 11 bases in the middle. The sequence was obtained from a human donor with acute or convalescent COVID-19. The donor label of this sample is uncertain. The sequencing sample was made of peripheral blood. The genes are TRBV2 and TRBJ2-5, with D maybe TRBD1 (6 bases). The CDR3 protein is CASSPDRSQETQYF. The CDR3 bases are TGTGCCAGCAGTCCTGACAGGAGCCAAGAGACCCAGTACTTC.